Only one count was recorded for the clone carrying this T cell receptor beta chain. Losses at the gene ends were 0 bases for V and 4 bases for J; bases not matched to a gene: 5. CDR1 and CDR2 (germline): SGHRS, YFSETQ. The CDR3 is 15 amino acids. In the original processing: How many nucleated cells were present was estimated from reference gene primer amplification. Produced via immunoSEQ multiplex PCR; TCRdb's table is partial and in-frame only. Clonal size and the V and J genes are those of that table, whereas D and trimming came from the DNA. The sample yields about 180,000 clones, around 88% seen once. The data belong to a study of blood T cell repertoires in COVID-19. The overall study: Donors in the United States, Italy and Spain gave samples during acute or convalescent COVID-19. From T cells, B-cell-depleted T cells, or PBMCs came the material, which was cDNA or gDNA.

The chain recombines TRBV5-1 with TRBJ2-3, with TRBD2 matching over 7 bases. The TCR originated in a woman between 25 and 40 years old with acute or convalescent COVID-19. Sample: peripheral blood. The CDR3 spells CASSLVLGGADTQYF. In nucleotides, the CDR3 is TGCGCCAGCAGCTTGGTCCTGGGAGGGGCAGATACGCAGTATTTT.